This T cell receptor beta chain was identified in a study of cytomegalovirus exposure and HLA in healthy donors. Germline V gene sequence: CDR1 LNHDA, CDR2 SQIVND (reference sequence). The CDR3 runs 16 residues. V trimming: 5 bases; J trimming: 5 bases; junction bases outside the gene matches: 9. Whole-study findings and limits: Other equally common chains were less clonally expanded than HLA-associated TCR beta chains, a later analysis showed. An ancestry cluster, one associated with Asian ancestry, reportedly showed fewer N-insertions than the approximately 660-donor mean in a later analysis. Cytomegalovirus-associated TCR beta chains were listed, numbering 164.

To note about this clone: Its antigen is not identified.

Use of 60 Vbeta and 13 Jbeta primers characterized the PCR. Assay: immunoSEQ multiplex PCR; the TCRdb copy retains only in-frame clones and omits some. The sample carries some 140,000 clones, less than 80% recorded once. Sequencing was done on a sample of PBMCs. The chain has TRBV19 and TRBJ2-2; 9 bases agree with TRBD1. This TCR was sampled from a man aged 35 to 55 in good health and CMV-seropositive. CDR3 amino acids: CASSYPGQGRTGELFF. The CDR3 DNA reads as TGTGCCAGTAGTTATCCGGGACAGGGACGGACCGGGGAGCTGTTTTTT.